This T cell receptor (beta chain) was profiled in a study of response to subunit inactivated influenza vaccine. The study's findings and limits: Few new T cells, the authors suggested, are recruited by each seasonal influenza vaccination.

CDR3 length: 14 amino acids. After removal of 6 bases from V and 4 bases from J, the junction contained 6 bases not matched to a gene. CDR1 and CDR2 from the germline V gene are LNHNV and YYDKDF (reference sequence). In its sample, this clonotype was seen a few times. Antigen unknown. TCRdb ran MiXCR on the RT-PCR reads and lists one entry per CDR3 protein. The sample has 400,000 to 650,000 distinct CDR3 sequences, more than 7% seen once. The sequenced sample was PBMCs from blood, obtained around 25 months after vaccination. The chain joins TRBV15 to TRBJ2-5, with 9 bases fitting TRBD1. The sequence was collected from a man aged 50 to 75 who received an inactivated influenza vaccine. Here the CDR3 reads CATRTGGQPETQYF. CDR3 nucleotide sequence: TGTGCCACCAGGACAGGGGGGCAACCAGAGACCCAGTACTTC.